The sequence of this T cell receptor beta chain was determined in a study of memory CD4+ T cells and cytomegalovirus serostatus (dated by TCRdb to about 2019). Notes on the research overall: The cohort comprised some 35 healthy Belgian adults, 9 CMV seropositive and some 25 CMV seronegative. To replicate a published TCR-based CMV serostatus classifier, the researchers sequenced the CD4+ memory TCRbeta repertoires of a Belgian cohort whose cytomegalovirus serostatus was known.

CDR3 length: 15 amino acids, cysteine to phenylalanine. Solely the CDR3 DNA is kept, with 45 bases framed from the first base. The germline V gene supplies CDR1 SGHAT and CDR2 FQNNGV. Unmatched junction bases come to 2, with V trimmed by 4 bases and J by 1 base. Single viable CD3+CD4+CD8-CD45RO+ cells were sorted as memory CD4+ T cells on a FACSAria II. CMV serostatus was determined using a Roche Elecsys assay that detects serum IgG against CMV pp150, pp28, p38 and p52. After thawing, total CD4+ T cells were enriched by positive selection with CD4 magnetic microbeads. The samples came from a different study that was designed specifically to examine the CD4+ T cell memory repertoire. Peripheral blood mononuclear cells were isolated and cryopreserved following standard operating procedures; serum was stored at -80 °C. The staining used CD3-PerCP (BW264/56), CD4-APC (RPA-T4), CD45RO-PE (UCHT1) and CD8-Pacific Orange (3B5) antibodies, and Sytox blue was used to exclude non-viable cells.

The Quick-DNA Microprep Kit was used to extract genomic DNA from the sorted cells. Amplification of TCRbeta DNA was done with the immunoSEQ hsTCRbeta kit, following the protocol from the manufacturer. An Illumina MiSeq instrument was used to sequence the TCRbeta libraries. The published analysis was carried out like this. Once out-of-frame sequences had been removed, some 2 million distinct TCRbeta sequences were left, which works out to an average of approximately 63,000 per individual. Each individual was scored according to the count of roughly 160 previously reported CMV-associated TCRbeta sequences and the total productive distinct TCRbeta count. A beta-binomial model was reimplemented in Python, and scikit-learn random forests with default parameters were trained on data from the US cohort. On the Belgian cohort, classifier performance was reported as the median AUC, along with percentile confidence intervals, across 10,000 bootstrap iterations. TCRdb provides this immuneACCESS table in a form limited to in-frame rearrangements. Some clones are lacking; in checked studies, under half of them reflect an unresolved V gene, and why the rest are absent is not known. Clone size and V and J calls were adopted from that table, with D and trimming inferred from the DNA. The sample table lists 20,000 to 30,000 clones, about 71% of them with a count of one. The ten biggest clones cover 0.9% to 1.1% of the sample.

Comment on this clone: No antigen is known for it. No clone much larger than this one lies a single base away; base qualities are absent.

Broad study findings and their caveats: For CMV serostatus prediction, a median bootstrapped AUC of approximately 0.95 was reached with the original framework, and a median bootstrapped AUC of approximately 0.92 was reached with a US-trained random forest. Unlike the original study, which covered naive and memory CD4+ and CD8+ populations, the Belgian study sequenced only CD4+CD45RO+ memory cells. Of 164 previously reported CMV-associated TCRbeta sequences, around 70 appeared in the CD4+ memory repertoires, each in one to five individuals. The original-framework classifier achieved a median bootstrapped AUC of approximately 0.94 with a 95% CI of 0.76-1.00 on the Belgian cohort. The results were interpreted as suggesting that the CMV-associated TCR signature is mostly present in the CD4+ memory repertoire.

Sequencing was carried out using memory CD4+ T cells from blood. The chain is encoded by TRBV11-2 joined to TRBJ2-2; 8 bases in the middle match TRBD1. This TCR came from an adult in good health and CMV-seronegative. In nucleotide form, the sequence is TGTGCCAGCAGCTCCGGGACAGGGAACACCGGGGAGCTGTTTTTT. This sequence encodes CASSSGTGNTGELFF. Beyond the CDR3, the reference TRBV11-2 and TRBJ2-2 genes provide the residues; the full variable domain reads: EAGVAQSPRYKIIEKRQSVAFWCNPISGHATLYWYQQILGQGPKLLIQFQNNGVVDDSQLPKDRFSAERLKGVDSTLKIQPAKLEDSAVYLCASSSGTGNTGELFFGEGSRLTVL.